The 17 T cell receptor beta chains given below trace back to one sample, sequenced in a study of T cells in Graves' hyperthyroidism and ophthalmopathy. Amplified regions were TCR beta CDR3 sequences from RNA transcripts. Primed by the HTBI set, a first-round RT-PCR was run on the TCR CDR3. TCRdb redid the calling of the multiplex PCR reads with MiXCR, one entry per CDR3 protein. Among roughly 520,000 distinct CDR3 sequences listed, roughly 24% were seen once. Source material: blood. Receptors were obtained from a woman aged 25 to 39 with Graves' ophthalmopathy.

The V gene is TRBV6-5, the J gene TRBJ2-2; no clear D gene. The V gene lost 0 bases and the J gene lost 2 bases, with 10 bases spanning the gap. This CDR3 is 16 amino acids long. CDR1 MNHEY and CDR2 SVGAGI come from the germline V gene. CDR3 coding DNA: TGTGCCAGCAGTTACTCCGGGTTGGAAAACACCGGGGAGCTGTTTTTT. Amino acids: CASSYSGLENTGELFF.

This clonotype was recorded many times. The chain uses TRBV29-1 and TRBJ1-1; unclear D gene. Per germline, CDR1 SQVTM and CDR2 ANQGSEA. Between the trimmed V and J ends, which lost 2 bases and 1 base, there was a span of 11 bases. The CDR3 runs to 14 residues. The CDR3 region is CSVEKGLENTEAFF. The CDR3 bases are TGCAGCGTTGAAAAGGGATTGGAGAACACTGAAGCTTTCTTT. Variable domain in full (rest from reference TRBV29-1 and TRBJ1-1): SAVISQKPSRDICQRGTSLTIQCQVDSQVTMMFWYRQQPGQSLTLIATANQGSEATYESGFVIDKFPISRPNLTFSTLTVSNMSPEDSSIYLCSVEKGLENTEAFFGQGTRLTVV.

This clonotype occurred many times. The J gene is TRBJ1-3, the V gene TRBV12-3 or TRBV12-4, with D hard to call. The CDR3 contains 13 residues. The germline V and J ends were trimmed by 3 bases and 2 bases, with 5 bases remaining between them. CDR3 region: CASSFPTGNTIYF. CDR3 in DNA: TGTGCCAGCAGTTTCCCGACTGGAAACACCATATATTTT.

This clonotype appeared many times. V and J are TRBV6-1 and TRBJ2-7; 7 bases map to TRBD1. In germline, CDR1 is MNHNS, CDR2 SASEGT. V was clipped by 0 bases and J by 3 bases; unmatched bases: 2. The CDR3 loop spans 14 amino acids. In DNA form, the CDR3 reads TGTGCCAGCAGTGAAGCGGACAGGAGCTACGAGCAGTACTTC. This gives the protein CASSEADRSYEQYF.

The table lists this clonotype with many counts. The DNA of the CDR3 is TGTGCCAGCAGTGATTCCAATTTCACAGGGGGCGAGGGCGAGCAGTACTTC. Its protein product is CASSDSNFTGGEGEQYF. This chain links TRBV25-1 with TRBJ2-7, with TRBD1 identical over 9 bases. Trimming at V came to 3 bases and at J to 6 bases, leaving 15 bases not matched to a gene. Looked up from germline, CDR1 is MGHDK and CDR2 is SYGVNS. CDR3 length: 17 amino acids.

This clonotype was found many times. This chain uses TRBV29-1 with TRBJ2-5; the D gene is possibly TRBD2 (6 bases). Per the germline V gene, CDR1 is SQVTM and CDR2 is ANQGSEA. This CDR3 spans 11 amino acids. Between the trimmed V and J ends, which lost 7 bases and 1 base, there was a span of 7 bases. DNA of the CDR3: TGCAGCGCGGGGGTCCAAGAGACCCAGTACTTC. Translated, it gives CSAGVQETQYF.

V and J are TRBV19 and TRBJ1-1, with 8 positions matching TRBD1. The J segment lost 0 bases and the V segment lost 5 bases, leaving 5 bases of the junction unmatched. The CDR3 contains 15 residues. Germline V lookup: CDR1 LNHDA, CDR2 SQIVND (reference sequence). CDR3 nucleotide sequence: TGTGCCAGTAGTGAGACAGGGGCAATGAACACTGAAGCTTTCTTT. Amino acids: CASSETGAMNTEAFF.

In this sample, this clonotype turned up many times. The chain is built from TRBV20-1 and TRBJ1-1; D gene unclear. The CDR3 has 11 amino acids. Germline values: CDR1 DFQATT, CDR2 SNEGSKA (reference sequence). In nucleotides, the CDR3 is TGCAGCCTAAGGGTGAACACTGAAGCTTTCTTT. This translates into CSLRVNTEAFF.

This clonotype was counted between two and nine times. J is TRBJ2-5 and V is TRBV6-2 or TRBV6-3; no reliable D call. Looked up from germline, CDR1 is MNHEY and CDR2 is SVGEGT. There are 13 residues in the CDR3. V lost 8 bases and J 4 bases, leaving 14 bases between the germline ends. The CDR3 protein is CASRFGIGETQYF. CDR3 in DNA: TGTGCCAGCCGTTTTGGGATTGGAGAGACCCAGTACTTC.

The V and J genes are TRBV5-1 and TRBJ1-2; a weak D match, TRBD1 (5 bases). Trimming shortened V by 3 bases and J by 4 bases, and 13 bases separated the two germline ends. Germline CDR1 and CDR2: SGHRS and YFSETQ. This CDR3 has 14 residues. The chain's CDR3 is CASSSPDGTYGYTF. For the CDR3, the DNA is TGCGCCAGCAGCTCGCCGGACGGGACCTATGGCTACACCTTC.

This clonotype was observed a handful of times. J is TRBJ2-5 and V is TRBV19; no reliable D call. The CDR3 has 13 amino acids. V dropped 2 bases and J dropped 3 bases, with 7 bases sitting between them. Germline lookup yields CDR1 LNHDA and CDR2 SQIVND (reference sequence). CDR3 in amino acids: CASSISRKETQYF. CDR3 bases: TGTGCCAGTAGTATAAGCCGTAAAGAGACCCAGTACTTC.

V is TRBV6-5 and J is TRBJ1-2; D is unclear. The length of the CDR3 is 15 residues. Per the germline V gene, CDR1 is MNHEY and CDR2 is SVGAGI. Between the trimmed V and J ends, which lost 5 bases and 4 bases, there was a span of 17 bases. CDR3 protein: CASSVLSGGTYGYTF. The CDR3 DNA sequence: TGTGCCAGCAGTGTACTGAGTGGCGGAACCTATGGCTACACCTTC.

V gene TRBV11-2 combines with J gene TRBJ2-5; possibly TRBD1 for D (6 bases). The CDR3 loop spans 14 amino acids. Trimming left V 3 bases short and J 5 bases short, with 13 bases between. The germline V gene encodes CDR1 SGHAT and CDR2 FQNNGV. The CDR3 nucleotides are TGTGCCAGCAGCTTTAGACAGGCGAGGGAGACCCAGTACTTC. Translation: CASSFRQARETQYF.

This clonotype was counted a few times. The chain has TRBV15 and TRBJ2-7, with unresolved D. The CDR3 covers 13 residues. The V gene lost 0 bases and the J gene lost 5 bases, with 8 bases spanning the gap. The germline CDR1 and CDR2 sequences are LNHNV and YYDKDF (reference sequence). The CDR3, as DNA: TGTGCCACCAGCAGAGATAGGTTTAACGAGCAGTACTTC. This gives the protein CATSRDRFNEQYF.

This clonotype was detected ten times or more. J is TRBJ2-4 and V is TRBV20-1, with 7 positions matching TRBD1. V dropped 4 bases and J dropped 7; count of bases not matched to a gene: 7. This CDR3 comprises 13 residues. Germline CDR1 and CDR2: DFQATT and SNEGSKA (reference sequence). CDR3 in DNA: TGCAGTGCTATACAAGGGGGCTTGAACATTCAGTACTTC. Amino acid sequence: CSAIQGGLNIQYF.

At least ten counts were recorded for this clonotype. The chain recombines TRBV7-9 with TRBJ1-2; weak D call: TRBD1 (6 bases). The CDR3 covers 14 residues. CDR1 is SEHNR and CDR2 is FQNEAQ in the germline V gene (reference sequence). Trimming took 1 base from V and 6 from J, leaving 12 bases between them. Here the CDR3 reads CASSLVAGADGYTF. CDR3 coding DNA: TGTGCCAGCAGCTTAGTGGCGGGGGCTGATGGCTACACCTTC.

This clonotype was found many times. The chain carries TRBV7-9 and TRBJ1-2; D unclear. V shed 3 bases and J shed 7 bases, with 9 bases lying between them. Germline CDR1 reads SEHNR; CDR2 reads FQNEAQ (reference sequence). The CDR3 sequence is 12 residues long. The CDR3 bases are TGTGCCAGCAGCTTTGATTTGCCTGGCTACACCTTC. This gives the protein CASSFDLPGYTF.